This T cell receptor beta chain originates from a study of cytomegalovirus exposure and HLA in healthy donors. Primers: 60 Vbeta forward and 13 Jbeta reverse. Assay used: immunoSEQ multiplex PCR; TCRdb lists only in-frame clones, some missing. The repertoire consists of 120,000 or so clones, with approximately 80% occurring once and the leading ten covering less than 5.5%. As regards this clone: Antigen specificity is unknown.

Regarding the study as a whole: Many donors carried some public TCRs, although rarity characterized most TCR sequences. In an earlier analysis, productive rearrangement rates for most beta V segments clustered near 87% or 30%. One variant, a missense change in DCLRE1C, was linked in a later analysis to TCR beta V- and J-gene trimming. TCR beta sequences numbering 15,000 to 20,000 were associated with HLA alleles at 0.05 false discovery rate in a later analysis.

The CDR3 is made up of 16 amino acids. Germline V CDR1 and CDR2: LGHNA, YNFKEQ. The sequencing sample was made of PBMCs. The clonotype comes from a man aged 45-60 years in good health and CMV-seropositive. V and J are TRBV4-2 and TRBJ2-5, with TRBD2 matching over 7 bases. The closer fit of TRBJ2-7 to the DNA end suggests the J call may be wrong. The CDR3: CASSQDSGTIPYEQYF. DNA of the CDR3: TGTGCCAGCAGCCAGGATTCCGGGACTATTCCCTACGAGCAGTACTTC.